A single sample gave rise to the 22 T cell receptor beta chains below, sequenced in a study of blood T cell repertoires in COVID-19. Measured with immunoSEQ multiplex PCR; TCRdb has only the in-frame clones, and not every one. The sample lists fewer than 400,000 clones, 75% to 90% seen once, with under 2% in the top ten. The sample was PBMCs or T cells enriched from blood (not recorded which). These receptors all stem from a woman aged 30 to 39 who had been exposed to COVID-19.

The chain combines TRBV19 with TRBJ1-5; TRBD1 matches 8 bases. CDR1 is LNHDA, CDR2 SQIVND, per germline (reference sequence). There are 15 residues in the CDR3. The V and J ends lost 6 bases and 6 bases, in that order; junction bases with no gene match: 10. CDR3 in amino acids: CASRPTGAGSQPQHF. DNA for the CDR3: TGTGCCAGTAGGCCGACAGGGGCCGGGAGTCAGCCCCAGCATTTT.

This clone was recorded once. J is TRBJ1-4 and V is TRBV11-2; 8 nucleotides line up with TRBD1. J lost 5 bases, V lost 4 bases, and 3 bases had no gene match. The germline CDR1 and CDR2 sequences are SGHAT and FQNNGV. The CDR3 is 14 residues long. The CDR3 is CASSSDRANEKLFF. In DNA form, the CDR3 reads TGTGCCAGCAGCTCGGACAGGGCGAATGAAAAACTGTTTTTT. The full variable domain, rest sourced from reference TRBV11-2 and TRBJ1-4, is EAGVAQSPRYKIIEKRQSVAFWCNPISGHATLYWYQQILGQGPKLLIQFQNNGVVDDSQLPKDRFSAERLKGVDSTLKIQPAKLEDSAVYLCASSSDRANEKLFFGSGTQLSVL.

This sequence joins TRBV12-5 and TRBJ2-1; 11 nucleotides line up with TRBD2. J lost 3 bases, V lost 5 bases, and 3 bases had no gene match. Germline values: CDR1 LGHNT, CDR2 FRNRAP. This CDR3 spans 15 amino acids. DNA of the CDR3: TGTGCTAGTGGTGCGGGACTAGCGGACTACAATGAGCAGTTCTTC. Its translation is CASGAGLADYNEQFF.

This rearrangement joins TRBV5-4 to TRBJ1-1; D perhaps matches TRBD1 (5 bases). Germline lookup yields CDR1 SGHNT and CDR2 YYREEE (reference sequence). V was clipped by 7 bases and J by 4 bases, with 17 bases between them. The CDR3 spans 14 residues. The CDR3 region is CASPDYGGGTEAFF. The CDR3, as DNA: TGTGCCAGCCCGGATTATGGGGGGGGCACTGAAGCTTTCTTT.

The chain couples TRBV25-1 to TRBJ1-1, with unresolved D. V lost 6 bases and J 1 base, leaving 15 bases between the germline ends. The V gene's germline CDR1 is MGHDK and CDR2 SYGVNS. The CDR3 has 15 residues. For the CDR3, the DNA is TGTGCCAGCAGCGCATCGGGGTTACCGAACACTGAAGCTTTCTTT. This translates into CASSASGLPNTEAFF.

This clone was counted at least ten times. The chain carries TRBV29-1 and TRBJ2-3, with no clear D. Trimming left V 6 bases short and J 2 bases short, with 9 bases between. The CDR3 runs 12 residues. Germline loops: CDR1 SQVTM, CDR2 ANQGSEA. The CDR3 bases are TGCAGCGTCCACCTAATCACAGATACGCAGTATTTT. Its translation: CSVHLITDTQYF.

The CDR3 coding sequence is TGTGCCAGCAGCTTACTCGGGACAGGGGGTCGGAATGAGCAGTTCTTC. It yields the protein CASSLLGTGGRNEQFF. The chain is built from TRBV7-2 and TRBJ2-1; 11 bases align to TRBD1. The CDR3 sequence is 16 residues long. Germline lookup yields CDR1 SGHTA and CDR2 FQGNSA. The ends lost 2 bases at V and 7 bases at J; junction bases unmatched: 7.

The chain has TRBV4-2 and TRBJ2-1; 7 bases map to TRBD2. Per germline, CDR1 LGHNA and CDR2 YNFKEQ. The CDR3 length is 14 residues. The ends lost 0 bases at V and 10 bases at J; junction bases unmatched: 6. The CDR3: CASSQEASGAEQFF. As DNA, the CDR3 is TGTGCCAGCAGCCAAGAGGCTAGCGGCGCGGAGCAGTTCTTC.

For the CDR3, the DNA is TGTGCCAGTATCCCATCCCCGGGGGTGGTCTATGGCTACACCTTC. It codes for CASIPSPGVVYGYTF. The J gene is TRBJ1-2, the V gene TRBV19, with TRBD1 as a possible D gene (5 bases). CDR1 and CDR2 from the germline V gene are LNHDA and SQIVND (reference sequence). V lost 7 bases and J 4 bases, leaving 19 bases between the germline ends. This CDR3 has 15 amino acids.

The V call is TRBV15, the J call TRBJ1-5; unclear D gene. CDR3 length equals 14 residues. The germline gives CDR1 LNHNV, CDR2 YYDKDF (reference sequence). With 0 bases removed from V and 5 bases from J, the gap between germline ends came to 8 bases. CDR3 nucleotides: TGTGCCACCAGCAGAGATCCAGGTGATCAGCCCCAGCATTTT. This encodes CATSRDPGDQPQHF.

CDR3 residues: CASSQDRGITDTQYF. The CDR3 nucleotides read TGTGCCAGCAGCCAAGATCGGGGGATCACAGATACGCAGTATTTT. The V and J genes are TRBV14 and TRBJ2-3; D perhaps matches TRBD2 (6 bases). Germline V lookup: CDR1 SGHDN, CDR2 FVKESK. The CDR3 is 15 residues long. V was cut by 0 bases and J by 2 bases, with 9 bases left in between.

This chain connects TRBV19 to TRBJ1-1; D gene unclear. The CDR3 has 13 residues. CDR1 LNHDA and CDR2 SQIVND come from the germline V gene (reference sequence). The V end lost 5 bases, the J end lost 0 bases, and 7 bases lay between the germline ends. CDR3 residues: CASSFLLNTEAFF. In DNA, the CDR3 is TGTGCCAGTAGTTTCCTCTTGAACACTGAAGCTTTCTTT.

V and J are TRBV5-1 and TRBJ1-1, with D possibly being TRBD1 (5 bases). The CDR3 is 14 residues long. Trimming removed 4 bases from V and 4 bases from J, with 14 bases in between. Germline loops: CDR1 SGHRS, CDR2 YFSETQ. The DNA for the CDR3 is TGCGCCAGCAGCCGGAGGGAGGGGACCACTGAAGCTTTCTTT. Its translation is CASSRREGTTEAFF.

This clone turned up a few times. The chain combines TRBV21-1 with TRBJ1-2. TRBV21-1 is a pseudogene segment. This CDR3 has 15 residues. For the CDR3, the DNA is TGTGCCAGCAGCAAAGAGGGAGGCCGGAGGTATGGCTACACCTTC. Translating it yields CASSKEGGRRYGYTF.

The chain combines TRBV18 with TRBJ2-7; possible D gene TRBD2, 5 bases. Germline CDR1 KGHSH, CDR2 LQKENI. V was clipped by 3 bases and J by 0 bases, with 12 bases between them. The CDR3 sequence is 15 residues long. The DNA of the CDR3 is TGTGCCAGCTCACCTTCCCAGCGGAGCTCCTACGAGCAGTACTTC. Its translation is CASSPSQRSSYEQYF.

J is TRBJ1-1 and V is TRBV7-9, with 8 bases matching TRBD1. V trimming: 6 bases; J trimming: 6 bases; junction bases outside the gene matches: 0. This CDR3 has 11 residues. Germline-derived CDR1 and CDR2 are SEHNR and FQNEAQ (reference sequence). This CDR3 is CASRQGAEAFF. DNA of the CDR3: TGTGCCAGCAGACAGGGGGCTGAAGCTTTCTTT.

V gene TRBV19 combines with J gene TRBJ1-5, with 7 bases fitting TRBD1. Germline V gene sequence: CDR1 LNHDA, CDR2 SQIVND (reference sequence). CDR3 length: 14 amino acids. J gave up 0 bases and V 11 bases, and 7 bases lay outside the gene matches. CDR3: CASQGGNSNQPQHF. The CDR3 nucleotides read TGTGCCTCCCAGGGGGGAAATAGCAATCAGCCCCAGCATTTT.

This rearrangement joins TRBV5-1 to TRBJ1-6; D is possibly TRBD1 (6 bases). Per germline, CDR1 SGHRS and CDR2 YFSETQ. Trimming took 0 bases from V and 16 from J, leaving 11 bases between them. This CDR3 has 12 residues. The CDR3 protein is CASSLDRVPLHF. The CDR3 coding sequence is TGCGCCAGCAGCTTGGACAGGGTCCCTCTCCACTTT.

The chain couples TRBV10-1 to TRBJ1-1; D not certain. CDR3 length: 16 residues. CDR1 is WNHNN, CDR2 SYGVQD, per germline (reference sequence). V was pared by 4 bases and J by 0 bases, with 15 bases between. The CDR3 DNA reads as TGCGCCAGCAGTGTGGCGGGCAGTCAACTGAACACTGAAGCTTTCTTT. Encoded protein: CASSVAGSQLNTEAFF.

V usage is TRBV5-5 and J usage is TRBJ1-1, with a weak D call TRBD1 (6 bases). Trimming took 0 bases from V and 4 from J, leaving 13 bases between them. This CDR3 is built from 15 residues. Per germline, CDR1 SGHKS and CDR2 YYEKEE (reference sequence). The CDR3 loop reads CASSLATGGITEAFF. The CDR3 region has the DNA TGTGCCAGCAGCTTGGCGACTGGGGGCATCACTGAAGCTTTCTTT.

The chain is built from TRBV28 and TRBJ2-7; perhaps TRBD2 as D (5 bases). Germline CDR1 is MDHEN and CDR2 is SYDVKM. V was pared by 5 bases and J by 4 bases, with 18 bases between. CDR3 length: 15 residues. The CDR3 DNA is TGTGCCAGCAGTCCCCGCCGAGAGGGTTGGTACGAGCAGTACTTC. This translates into CASSPRREGWYEQYF.

The rearrangement links TRBV5-4 to TRBJ2-7, with D possibly TRBD1 on 5 matching bases. Germline V gives CDR1 SGHNT, CDR2 YYREEE (reference sequence). The CDR3 is 14 amino acids. V lost 4 bases and J lost 6, with 17 bases in between. Here the CDR3 DNA reads TGTGCCAGCAGCCTTGGAGCAGGGAAGGGCGAGCAGTACTTC. Amino acid sequence: CASSLGAGKGEQYF.